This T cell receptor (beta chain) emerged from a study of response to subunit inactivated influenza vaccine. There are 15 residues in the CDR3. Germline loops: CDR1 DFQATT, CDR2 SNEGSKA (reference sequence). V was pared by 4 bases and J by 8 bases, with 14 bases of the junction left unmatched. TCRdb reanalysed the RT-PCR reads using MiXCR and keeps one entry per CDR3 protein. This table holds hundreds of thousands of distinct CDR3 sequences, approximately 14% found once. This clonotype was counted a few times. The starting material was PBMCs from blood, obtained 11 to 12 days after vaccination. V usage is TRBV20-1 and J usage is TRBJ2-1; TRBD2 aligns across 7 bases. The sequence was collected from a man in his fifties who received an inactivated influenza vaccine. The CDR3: CSAIPPAWGGDEQFF. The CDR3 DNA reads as TGCAGTGCTATCCCCCCAGCGTGGGGAGGGGATGAGCAGTTCTTC.